These T cell receptor beta chains were read from a single sample in a study of T cell responses to AZD1222 COVID-19 vaccine. TCRdb keeps only in-frame clones here, not all; method: immunoSEQ multiplex PCR. The sample lists about 130,000 clones; 93% were seen once. The source was peripheral blood, collected on day 0 of AZD1222 vaccination. These receptor sequences come from an adult in good health. CDR3s include the opening cysteine and the closing phenylalanine or tryptophan. Fields, in order: J gene, V gene, D gene, clone size, CDR3 length, CDR3 protein, CDR3 DNA. The D gene is left open where the match is weak. A row's size may be missing; if present it is once, few, many or a size class.

>TRBJ1-1|TRBV2|-|-|12
CARTWENTEAFF
TGTGCCAGAACATGGGAGAACACTGAAGCTTTCTTT
>TRBJ2-5|TRBV19|TRBD1|-|15
CASNLQAGTGETQYF
TGTGCCAGTAACCTCCAGGCCGGGACAGGGGAGACCCAGTACTTC
>TRBJ2-3|TRBV4-3|TRBD2|-|16
CASSQGPSGSFDTQYF
TGCGCCAGCAGCCAGGGACCTAGCGGGAGTTTTGATACGCAGTATTTT
>TRBJ1-1|TRBV6-6|-|-|12
CASSFASTEAFF
TGTGCCAGCAGTTTCGCATCCACTGAAGCTTTCTTT
>TRBJ1-5|TRBV24-1|-|-|16
CATSDGAGHSNQPQHF
TGTGCCACCAGTGATGGGGCAGGTCACAGCAATCAGCCCCAGCATTTT
>TRBJ2-7|TRBV7-6|TRBD2|once|16
CASSSSSGGSSYEQYF
TGTGCCAGCAGCTCTTCTAGCGGGGGAAGCTCCTACGAGCAGTACTTC
>TRBJ1-1|TRBV20-1|-|-|11
CSAEKNTEAFF
TGCAGTGCTGAGAAGAACACTGAAGCTTTCTTT
>TRBJ2-4|TRBV20-1|-|-|11
CSALTENIQYF
TGCAGTGCCCTGACAGAAAACATTCAGTACTTC
>TRBJ1-3|TRBV3-1/TRBV3-2|-|-|14
CASSPLRSGNTIYF
TGTGCCAGCAGCCCCCTACGCTCTGGAAACACCATATATTTT
>TRBJ2-2|TRBV11-2|-|-|15
CASSDGSFNTGELFF
TGTGCCAGCAGCGACGGGTCGTTTAACACCGGGGAGCTGTTTTTT
>TRBJ2-5|TRBV2|TRBD2|-|16
CASSELASGSGGTQYF
TGTGCCAGCAGTGAATTGGCTAGCGGGAGTGGTGGGACCCAGTACTTC
>TRBJ1-5|TRBV6-2/TRBV6-3|-|-|12
CASSTGGWPQHF
TGTGCCAGCAGCACGGGGGGATGGCCCCAGCATTTT
>TRBJ2-1|TRBV12-5|TRBD2|-|13
CASRTSDYNEQFF
TGTGCTAGTAGGACTAGCGACTACAATGAGCAGTTCTTC
>TRBJ2-1|TRBV25-1|-|-|10
CASSGNEQFF
TGTGCCAGCAGTGGGAATGAGCAGTTCTTC
>TRBJ1-1|TRBV6-5|-|-|15
CASSYSVHRGPEAFF
TGTGCCAGCAGTTACTCGGTTCATCGAGGGCCTGAAGCTTTCTTT
>TRBJ1-4|TRBV19|TRBD1|-|15
CASSLRDRGSKKLFF
TGTGCCAGTAGTCTAAGGGACAGGGGATCGAAAAAACTGTTTTTT
>TRBJ2-1|TRBV5-1|TRBD2|-|14
CASSRSGENNEQFF
TGCGCCAGCAGCCGTAGCGGGGAGAACAATGAGCAGTTCTTC
>TRBJ1-1|TRBV7-2|TRBD1|-|14
CASSFRTGGTEAFF
TGTGCCAGCAGCTTCAGGACAGGGGGCACTGAAGCTTTCTTT
>TRBJ2-1|TRBV6-2/TRBV6-3|-|-|13
CASSLLRSSEQFF
TGTGCCAGCAGCCTACTTAGGAGTAGCGAGCAGTTCTTC
>TRBJ1-2|TRBV5-3|-|few|16
CARSFCSIRGPGGYTF
TGTGCCAGAAGCTTCTGCTCGATTCGGGGACCCGGGGGCTACACCTTC
>TRBJ1-4|TRBV28|-|-|15
CASSWGGQMRQKLFF
TGTGCCAGCAGCTGGGGGGGCCAAATGCGTCAAAAACTGTTTTTT
>TRBJ2-5|TRBV5-1|-|once|13
CASSLGGSGTQYF
TGCGCCAGCAGCTTGGGGGGGTCCGGGACCCAGTACTTC
>TRBJ1-1|TRBV21-1|-|-|10
CASSKRWAFF
TGTGCCAGCAGCAAAAGGTGGGCTTTCTTT
>TRBJ1-1|TRBV10-3|-|-|11
CAIGGGTEAFF
TGTGCCATCGGGGGGGGCACTGAAGCTTTCTTT
>TRBJ1-1|TRBV7-2|TRBD1|-|16
CASSPGGGQMNTEAFF
TGTGCCAGCAGCCCGGGGGGGGGACAGATGAACACTGAAGCTTTCTTT
>TRBJ1-2|TRBV9|-|-|15
CASRDRAGGNYGYTF
TGTGCCAGCAGAGATAGGGCGGGCGGAAACTATGGCTACACCTTC
>TRBJ2-3|TRBV27|-|once|14
CASSLGFGTDTQYF
TGTGCCAGCAGTTTGGGCTTCGGCACAGATACGCAGTATTTT
>TRBJ1-6|TRBV7-3|TRBD1|once|16
CASSLTGGHYNSPLHF
TGTGCCAGCAGCCTAACAGGGGGCCACTATAATTCACCCCTCCACTTT
>TRBJ2-7|TRBV18|-|once|14
CASSAVQDAWEQYF
TGTGCCAGCTCAGCGGTACAGGATGCCTGGGAGCAGTACTTC
>TRBJ1-1|TRBV5-1|-|-|17
CASSLKQTPGTLKEAFF
TGCGCCAGCAGCTTGAAACAGACCCCAGGAACACTGAAGGAAGCTTTCTTT
>TRBJ2-1|TRBV29-1|-|-|12
CSVGDPYNEQFF
TGCAGCGTTGGGGACCCTTACAATGAGCAGTTCTTC
>TRBJ2-3|TRBV7-7|TRBD2|-|15
CASSSSGGSTDTQYF
TGTGCTAGCAGCTCCAGCGGGGGAAGCACAGATACGCAGTATTTT
>TRBJ1-1|TRBV18|-|once|14
CASSPLGESTEAFF
TGTGCCAGCTCACCATTGGGGGAGAGCACTGAAGCTTTCTTT
>TRBJ1-2|TRBV6-5|TRBD1|-|12
CASGQGNYGYTF
TGTGCCAGCGGACAGGGCAACTATGGCTACACCTTC
>TRBJ1-2|TRBV7-9|-|-|18
CASSFRTPTAPHWYGYTF
TGTGCCAGCAGCTTCAGAACTCCGACGGCCCCCCATTGGTATGGCTACACCTTC
>TRBJ1-4|TRBV10-3|-|-|16
CAISESSRQTNEKLFF
TGTGCCATCAGTGAATCGAGTCGTCAGACTAATGAAAAACTGTTTTTT
>TRBJ1-3|TRBV5-1|-|once|14
CASSYGGDGNTIYF
TGCGCCAGCAGCTACGGAGGGGATGGAAACACCATATATTTT
>TRBJ1-2|TRBV21-1|-|-|17
CASSKGFWGTSNYGYTF
TGTGCCAGCAGCAAGGGATTTTGGGGAACGTCTAACTATGGCTACACCTTC
>TRBJ1-1|TRBV18|TRBD1|-|13
CASSKRQGDEAFF
TGTGCCAGCTCCAAAAGACAGGGGGATGAAGCTTTCTTT
>TRBJ1-1|TRBV7-2|-|-|15
CASRMTGKVGTEAFF
TGTGCCAGCAGGATGACAGGTAAGGTTGGCACTGAAGCTTTCTTT
>TRBJ2-1|TRBV27|-|-|16
CASSLVRAAFYNEQFF
TGTGCCAGTTCCCTTGTTAGGGCGGCTTTTTACAATGAGCAGTTCTTC
>TRBJ2-1|TRBV19|-|-|12
CASSQAVDEQFF
TGTGCCAGTAGCCAGGCCGTCGATGAGCAGTTCTTC
>TRBJ2-1|TRBV18|-|-|13
CASSPFYQLEQFF
TGTGCCAGCTCACCATTCTACCAGCTTGAGCAGTTCTTC
>TRBJ1-2|TRBV5-1|-|once|14
CASSLEGSIYGYTF
TGCGCCAGCAGCTTGGAGGGCAGTATTTATGGCTACACCTTC
>TRBJ1-5|TRBV5-1|-|-|15
CASSPESNYNQPQHF
TGCGCCAGCAGCCCGGAGAGCAATTACAATCAGCCCCAGCATTTT
>TRBJ2-1|TRBV7-6|TRBD2|-|14
CASSSLAGVNEQFF
TGTGCCAGCAGCTCCCTAGCGGGAGTCAATGAGCAGTTCTTC